Listed below are T cell receptor beta chains from one sample, sequenced in a study of blood T cell repertoires in COVID-19. Only in-frame clones appear in the TCRdb table, and some are missing; sequencing was by immunoSEQ multiplex PCR. The sample has fewer than 600,000 clones; around nine tenths are singletons. The sequenced material came from PBMCs or T cells enriched from blood (not recorded which). All receptors derive from a woman between 40 and 50 years old who had recovered from COVID-19. Both conserved end residues are part of each CDR3. The D gene is left open where the match is weak. Clone size is shown for a subset of rows, as once, few, many or a class of expanded clone.

clone size,J gene,D gene,V gene,CDR3 DNA,CDR3 protein
.,TRBJ2-7,TRBD1,TRBV13,TGTGCCAGCAGCCCGCAATCGGGACAGGGGCTTACCTACGAGCAGTACTTC,CASSPQSGQGLTYEQYF
.,TRBJ2-5,TRBD2,TRBV7-9,TGTGCCAGCAGCTTCCCTAGCGGGCCGTACTTC,CASSFPSGPYF
.,TRBJ1-4,.,TRBV7-2,TGTGCCAGCAGCTTAGTAGGGGGATTTAATGAAAAACTGTTTTTT,CASSLVGGFNEKLFF
.,TRBJ1-1,TRBD1,TRBV15,TGTGCCACCAGCAGTGACAGGGTAAACACTGAAGCTTTCTTT,CATSSDRVNTEAFF
.,TRBJ2-1,.,TRBV25-1,TGTGCCAGCAGTGATAGGGGTCTTGGCAATGAGCAGTTCTTC,CASSDRGLGNEQFF
.,TRBJ1-6,.,TRBV7-2,TGTGCCAGCAGCTCACTTGGGAGGGGTTCACCCCTCCACTTT,CASSSLGRGSPLHF
.,TRBJ1-5,.,TRBV18,TGTGCCAGCTCCGCGGCCGAGTTTCAGCCCCAGCATTTT,CASSAAEFQPQHF
.,TRBJ2-2,TRBD2,TRBV4-1,TGCGCCAGCAGCCCCCCATCGCGGGAGCACACCGGGGAGCTGTTTTTT,CASSPPSREHTGELFF
.,TRBJ1-4,TRBD1,TRBV27,TGTGCCAGCAGTTTATTGGGTGACAGGGGGTATGAAAAACTGTTTTTT,CASSLLGDRGYEKLFF
few,TRBJ2-5,TRBD1,TRBV24-1,TGTGCCACCAGTGATAGGGGGACAGGTTTTACGGAGACCCAGTACTTC,CATSDRGTGFTETQYF
.,TRBJ2-3,TRBD2,TRBV4-3,TGCGCCAGCAGCCCACGGACTAGCGGGAGTACAGATACGCAGTATTTT,CASSPRTSGSTDTQYF
.,TRBJ1-3,.,TRBV19,TGTGCCAGTAGTATCCATGGAGCCGGAAACACCATATATTTT,CASSIHGAGNTIYF
once,TRBJ1-5,.,TRBV18,TGTGCCAGCTCACCACCCGGCGGGGGGCTAACCAATCAGCCCCAGCATTTT,CASSPPGGGLTNQPQHF
.,TRBJ1-1,.,TRBV10-3,TGTGCCATCAGTGAGTCGCGGGCCCTAGGCACTGAAGCTTTCTTT,CAISESRALGTEAFF
.,TRBJ2-5,.,TRBV11-2,TGTGCCAGCCGGGCCCCTAGCGATGGGGAGACCCAGTACTTC,CASRAPSDGETQYF
.,TRBJ2-6,.,TRBV5-1,TGCGCCAGCAGCCTGCAAGGTGGACAGTTCTCTGGGGCCAACGTCCTGACTTTC,CASSLQGGQFSGANVLTF
.,TRBJ1-1,.,TRBV29-1,TGCAGCGTTGGCGCGAACACTGAAGCTTTCTTT,CSVGANTEAFF
.,TRBJ1-4,.,TRBV4-2,TGTGCCAGCAGCCAACCGGGACATAGGAATGAAAAACTGTTTTTT,CASSQPGHRNEKLFF
.,TRBJ1-6,TRBD1,TRBV18,TGTGCCAGCTCATCCCGGACAGGCAACCTATATAATTCACCCCTCCACTTT,CASSSRTGNLYNSPLHF
.,TRBJ1-5,.,TRBV4-1,TGCGCCAGCAGCCAAGGCAGGGCCAGCAATCAGCCCCAGCATTTT,CASSQGRASNQPQHF
.,TRBJ1-2,.,TRBV5-8,TGTGCCAGCAGCTTCCAGGGGATAAACCCTTATGGCTACACCTTC,CASSFQGINPYGYTF
once,TRBJ2-7,.,TRBV5-4,TGTGCCAGCAGCTTCTCGCACGCGCCTAAGCAGTACTTC,CASSFSHAPKQYF
.,TRBJ1-1,TRBD1,TRBV5-1,TGCGCCAGCAGCTTGGAGGGACAGGGGAACACTGAAGCTTTCTTT,CASSLEGQGNTEAFF
.,TRBJ2-5,TRBD1,TRBV10-1,TGCGCCAGCAGTGAGGCCCGGGACAGGGACCAAGAGACCCAGTACTTC,CASSEARDRDQETQYF
once,TRBJ1-2,.,TRBV6-5,TGTGCCAGCAGTAGACCGACAGATGCCGTTAGGGGCTACACCTTC,CASSRPTDAVRGYTF
once,TRBJ1-5,TRBD1,TRBV12-5,TGTGCTAGTGATCGAGACAGGGGAAAGTATCAGCCCCAGCATTTT,CASDRDRGKYQPQHF
.,TRBJ2-7,TRBD2,TRBV7-2,TGTGCCAGCAGCTCGACTAGCGGGGGAACCTACGAGCAGTACTTC,CASSSTSGGTYEQYF
.,TRBJ1-1,.,TRBV6-2/TRBV6-3,TGTGCCAGCAGTTATCCAGGCGTTTGGGACACTGAAGCTTTCTTT,CASSYPGVWDTEAFF
.,TRBJ2-1,.,TRBV24-1,TGTGCCACCATGGAGCGCCCGGGTGAGCAGTTCTTC,CATMERPGEQFF
.,TRBJ2-2,TRBD2,TRBV6-2/TRBV6-3,TGTGCCAGCAGTTCACTAGCGGGAGTTCCAGTCACCGGGGAGCTGTTTTTT,CASSSLAGVPVTGELFF
.,TRBJ1-1,.,TRBV2,TGTGCCAGCCGATCCACAGCGGGCACTGAAGCTTTCTTT,CASRSTAGTEAFF
.,TRBJ2-7,.,TRBV10-3,TGTGCCATCAGTGAGTCGGCCAGGGAAGGAATCTACGAGCAGTACTTC,CAISESAREGIYEQYF
.,TRBJ2-1,TRBD2,TRBV5-1,TGCGCCAGCAGCTTGGTTGGGGGAGGGTCAGACGCAGAGCAGTTCTTC,CASSLVGGGSDAEQFF
.,TRBJ2-3,.,TRBV25-1,TGTGCCAGCAGTGAATCCAACAGCCGAGATACGCAGTATTTT,CASSESNSRDTQYF
once,TRBJ2-7,.,TRBV7-8,TGTGCCAGCAGCTTACGGGGGGCTGCGAACGAGCAGTACTTC,CASSLRGAANEQYF
.,TRBJ2-7,.,TRBV7-9,TGTGCCAGCAGCTCATCCGGGACTCCAGCCTACGAGCAGTACTTC,CASSSSGTPAYEQYF
.,TRBJ1-1,.,TRBV7-2,TGTGCCAGCAGCTTTAAACGGGGATTTGGAGAAGCTTTCTTT,CASSFKRGFGEAFF
.,TRBJ1-6,.,TRBV7-8,TGTGCCAGCAGCTTACTTGGGACACTAAATTCACCCCTCCACTTT,CASSLLGTLNSPLHF
.,TRBJ2-5,TRBD1,TRBV29-1,TGCAGCGTCGCAGGGGGGGGACAGGGTTTCGAGACCCAGTACTTC,CSVAGGGQGFETQYF
once,TRBJ2-3,.,TRBV2,TGTGCCAGCAGTGAGACAGCTTACACAGATACGCAGTATTTT,CASSETAYTDTQYF
.,TRBJ2-3,.,TRBV25-1,TGTGCCAGCAGTGAAGTATCTATGGATACGCAGTATTTT,CASSEVSMDTQYF
.,TRBJ1-1,.,TRBV11-1,TGTGCCAGCAGCTTAGCCTGGGGGCAGCGCACTGAAGCTTTCTTT,CASSLAWGQRTEAFF
.,TRBJ1-2,TRBD1,TRBV28,TGTGCCAGCAGTCAAAAGGACAGGGACGGCTACACCTTC,CASSQKDRDGYTF
once,TRBJ1-6,.,TRBV20-1,TGCAGTGCTAGTTTTGGAGGGTTTTATAATTCACCCCTCCACTTT,CSASFGGFYNSPLHF
.,TRBJ2-2,.,TRBV24-1,TGTGCCACCAGCAGCACCGGGGAGCTGTTTTTT,CATSSTGELFF
.,TRBJ2-7,TRBD2,TRBV4-3,TGCGCCAGCAGCCAAGTCTTCGCCAGCGGGAGCCCCTACGAGCAGTACTTC,CASSQVFASGSPYEQYF
.,TRBJ2-7,.,TRBV12-3/TRBV12-4,TGTGCCAGCAGCAACACCGGGGCCTACGAGCAGTACTTC,CASSNTGAYEQYF
.,TRBJ2-7,TRBD1,TRBV10-3,TGTGCCATCAGCGACCGACAGGGGGCCAACTACGAGCAGTACTTC,CAISDRQGANYEQYF
.,TRBJ1-1,TRBD1,TRBV12-3/TRBV12-4,TGTGCCAGCAGTGGGGACAGTAACACTGAAGCTTTCTTT,CASSGDSNTEAFF
.,TRBJ1-4,.,TRBV2,TGTGCCAGCAGTTTAGGGCGGGGCTCAACTAATGAAAAACTGTTTTTT,CASSLGRGSTNEKLFF
.,TRBJ1-3,.,TRBV11-2,TGTGCCAGCCAGCTCGGGGGCACCATATATTTT,CASQLGGTIYF
.,TRBJ2-1,TRBD2,TRBV6-4,TGTGCCAGCAGTGGCGGACTAGCGGGTGGTGAGCAGTTCTTC,CASSGGLAGGEQFF
.,TRBJ1-1,.,TRBV19,TGTGCCAGTAGTATCCGGGGTACTGAAGCTTTCTTT,CASSIRGTEAFF
.,TRBJ1-2,.,TRBV6-5,TGTGCCAGCAGTTCCGAAGACAGCTCTGATGGCTACACCTTC,CASSSEDSSDGYTF
.,TRBJ1-1,.,TRBV5-5,TGTGCCAGCAGCAGTAGGAACACTGAAGCTTTCTTT,CASSSRNTEAFF
once,TRBJ2-3,TRBD2,TRBV2,TGTGCCAGCAGTGATGAAGCGGGAGCCGCAGATACGCAGTATTTT,CASSDEAGAADTQYF
.,TRBJ2-2,.,TRBV12-3/TRBV12-4,TGTGCCAGCAGTTTTGGGCGATCCGGGGAGCTGTTTTTT,CASSFGRSGELFF